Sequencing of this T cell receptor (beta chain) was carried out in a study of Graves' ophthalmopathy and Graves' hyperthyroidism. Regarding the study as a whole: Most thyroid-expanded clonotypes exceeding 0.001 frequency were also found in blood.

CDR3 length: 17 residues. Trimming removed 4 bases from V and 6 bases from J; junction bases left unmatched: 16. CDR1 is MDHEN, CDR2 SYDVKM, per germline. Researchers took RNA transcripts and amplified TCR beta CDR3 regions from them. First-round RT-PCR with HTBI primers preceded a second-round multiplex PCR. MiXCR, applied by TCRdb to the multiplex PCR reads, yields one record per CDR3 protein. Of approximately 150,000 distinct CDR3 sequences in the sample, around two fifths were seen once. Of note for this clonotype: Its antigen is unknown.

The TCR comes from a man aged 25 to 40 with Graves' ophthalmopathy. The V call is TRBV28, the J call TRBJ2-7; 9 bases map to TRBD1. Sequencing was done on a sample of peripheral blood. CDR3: CASSSGTGSMAYGEQYF. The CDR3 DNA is TGTGCCAGCAGTTCAGGGACAGGGAGTATGGCTTATGGCGAGCAGTACTTC. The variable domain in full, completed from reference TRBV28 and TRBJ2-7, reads DVKVTQSSRYLVKRTGEKVFLECVQDMDHENMFWYRQDPGLGLRLIYFSYDVKMKEKGDIPEGYSVSREKKERFSLILESASTNQTSMYLCASSSGTGSMAYGEQYFGPGTRLTVT.